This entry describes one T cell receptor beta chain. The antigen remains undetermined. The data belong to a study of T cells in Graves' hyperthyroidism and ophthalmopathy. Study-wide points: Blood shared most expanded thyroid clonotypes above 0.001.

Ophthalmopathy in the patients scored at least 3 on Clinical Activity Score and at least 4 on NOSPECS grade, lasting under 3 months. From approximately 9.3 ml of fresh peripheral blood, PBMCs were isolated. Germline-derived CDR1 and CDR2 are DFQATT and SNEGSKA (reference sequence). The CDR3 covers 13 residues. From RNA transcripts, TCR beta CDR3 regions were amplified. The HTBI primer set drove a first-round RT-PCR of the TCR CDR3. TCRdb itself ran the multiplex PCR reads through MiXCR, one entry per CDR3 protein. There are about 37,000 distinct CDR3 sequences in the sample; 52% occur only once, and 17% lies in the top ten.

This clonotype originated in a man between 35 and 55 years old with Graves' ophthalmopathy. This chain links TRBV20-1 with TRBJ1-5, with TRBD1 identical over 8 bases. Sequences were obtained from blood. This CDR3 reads CSGGTGSNQPQHF. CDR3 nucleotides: TGCAGCGGGGGGACAGGAAGCAATCAGCCCCAGCATTTT.